These T cell receptor beta chains were read from a single sample in a study of PD-1 blockade in classical Hodgkin lymphoma. TCRdb's table, derived via immunoSEQ multiplex PCR, lists solely in-frame clones and lacks some. Counted here are more than 3,500 clones, more than 55% occurring once; the ten biggest clones make up less than 45%. The specimen comprised peripheral blood mononuclear cells (PBMCs), sampled at baseline. The receptors derive from a human donor with classical Hodgkin lymphoma. Both conserved end residues are part of each CDR3. A D gene is named only where the DNA matches it firmly. Clone sizes are given selectively: once, few, many, or a class where the clone is expanded.

NA	TRBV6-4	few	TRBJ2-2	TGTGCCAGCAGCCGAGGGGGGGACACCGGGGAGCTGTTTTTT	CASSRGGDTGELFF
TRBD2	TRBV7-6	few	TRBJ2-7	TGTGCCAGCAGCCTCGGGACTAGCGGGGGAGGGGAGTACTTC	CASSLGTSGGGEYF
TRBD1	TRBV27	NA	TRBJ2-2	TGTGCCAGCATCCCAGGGGGCGCGAACACCGGGGAGCTGTTTTTT	CASIPGGANTGELFF
NA	TRBV5-5	few	TRBJ2-2	TGTGCCAGCAGCTTCCGGGACGGCACCGGGGAGCTGTTTTTT	CASSFRDGTGELFF
NA	TRBV6-5	few	TRBJ1-5	TGTGCCAGCAGTTACTCGTTTGGGCAGACCGATCAGCCCCAGCATTTT	CASSYSFGQTDQPQHF
NA	TRBV4-3	NA	TRBJ2-7	TGCGCCAGCAGCCCTGTTGGGGGGTACGAGCAGTACTTC	CASSPVGGYEQYF
TRBD1	TRBV5-4	NA	TRBJ1-2	TGTGCCAGCAGCGGAGGGACAGGGGGCTGGAGCTATGGCTACACCTTC	CASSGGTGGWSYGYTF
NA	TRBV25-1	once	TRBJ1-6	TGTGCCAGCAGTCCCGCTATTGAGGCCCTCCACTTT	CASSPAIEALHF
NA	TRBV29-1	medium-sized	TRBJ2-7	TGCAGCGTTGAAGATAACAGCCAGAGCTCCTACGAGCAGTACTTC	CSVEDNSQSSYEQYF
TRBD1	TRBV18	NA	TRBJ2-7	TGTGCCAGCTCTCGGACAGGGGTGGAATCCTACGAGCAGTACTTC	CASSRTGVESYEQYF
NA	TRBV19	NA	TRBJ2-3	TGTGCCAGTAGCCGAAGGGCCGGGGCAGATACGCAGTATTTT	CASSRRAGADTQYF
NA	TRBV2	NA	TRBJ2-1	TGTGCCAGCAGTGAACGCGGGGCGAGCTCCTACAATGAGCAGTTCTTC	CASSERGASSYNEQFF
NA	TRBV7-9	NA	TRBJ2-7	TGTGCCAGCACTGAATGGGAGAAGCCCTACGAGCAGTACTTC	CASTEWEKPYEQYF
NA	TRBV11-2	NA	TRBJ2-7	TGTGCCAGCAGCTTAGCCCCGGGGTCCACCTACGAGCAGTACTTC	CASSLAPGSTYEQYF
TRBD1	TRBV7-3	NA	TRBJ2-7	TGTGCCAGCAGCTTGGTGGGACAGGGCAGGGAGCAGTACTTC	CASSLVGQGREQYF
TRBD2	TRBV10-3	few	TRBJ2-6	TGTGCCGGCCTGGGGGGGACTGGGGCCAACGTCCTGACTTTC	CAGLGGTGANVLTF
NA	TRBV10-3	NA	TRBJ1-1	TGTGCCATCAGTTACCGACTCCAAGGAGAGGGGGGCACTGAAGCTTTCTTT	CAISYRLQGEGGTEAFF
NA	TRBV19	medium-sized	TRBJ2-7	TGTGCCAGTAGTATTGGGTCCTCAAGTTACGAGCAGTACTTC	CASSIGSSSYEQYF
NA	TRBV28	NA	TRBJ1-6	TGTGCCAGCAGTTCAGGGAAGGGCAATTCACCCCTCCACTTT	CASSSGKGNSPLHF
TRBD2	TRBV19	NA	TRBJ2-3	TGTGCCAGTAGTAAAGCGGGAGTCCCAGATACGCAGTATTTT	CASSKAGVPDTQYF
NA	TRBV27	NA	TRBJ2-1	TGTGCCAGCAGGGCCCCGTCGACAGTGAGCTCCTACAATGAGCAGTTCTTC	CASRAPSTVSSYNEQFF
TRBD1	TRBV4-1	NA	TRBJ1-6	TGCGCCAGCAGGACGACAGGGACCGCGATAACCAATTCACCCCTCCACTTT	CASRTTGTAITNSPLHF
NA	TRBV20-1	NA	TRBJ1-1	TGCAGTGCACCCCGGGACACTGAAGCTTTCTTT	CSAPRDTEAFF
NA	TRBV5-8	NA	TRBJ2-2	TGTGCCAGCAGCAACCGCCCCGTGTGGACCGGGGAGCTGTTTTTT	CASSNRPVWTGELFF
NA	TRBV20-1	few	TRBJ2-1	TGCAGTGCTAATGAGGGAACGGGGCAGTTCTTC	CSANEGTGQFF
NA	TRBV27	once	TRBJ2-3	TGTGCCAGTAAGGACCGGGACGGAGGCACAGATACGCAGTATTTT	CASKDRDGGTDTQYF
NA	TRBV30	NA	TRBJ1-2	TGTGCCTGGAGTTCCCGGGGGAACTATGGCTACACCTTC	CAWSSRGNYGYTF
TRBD2	TRBV5-1	NA	TRBJ2-7	TGCGCCAGCACCCCCTTATTGGGGGGAGGGTACGAGCAGTACTTC	CASTPLLGGGYEQYF
NA	TRBV7-2	NA	TRBJ1-3	TGTGCCAGCAGCCCATGGGAGGGGAGCTCTGGAAACACCATATATTTT	CASSPWEGSSGNTIYF
NA	TRBV9	NA	TRBJ2-3	TGTGCCAGCAGCTCCGAGGGGCAGGTCTCAGATACGCAGTATTTT	CASSSEGQVSDTQYF
NA	TRBV5-1	few	TRBJ2-6	TGCGCCAGCAGCTTGCAGGGCCCCTCCTCTGGGGCCAACGTCCTGACTTTC	CASSLQGPSSGANVLTF
NA	TRBV2	NA	TRBJ1-2	TGTGCCAGCAGTGGACGGAACTATGGCTACACCTTC	CASSGRNYGYTF
NA	TRBV6-1	few	TRBJ1-2	TGTGCCAGCAGTGAACGTTTGGGTGGCTACACCTTC	CASSERLGGYTF
NA	TRBV6-6	few	TRBJ2-2	TGTGCTATGCGAGGTTCGAACACCGGGGAGCTGTTTTTT	CAMRGSNTGELFF
NA	TRBV6-5	NA	TRBJ1-6	TGTGCCAGCAGTTTATTAGGACACCAAAAGCCCCTCCACTTT	CASSLLGHQKPLHF
TRBD1	TRBV5-4	NA	TRBJ2-1	TGTGCCAGCAGTCCCGAAGGGGGCTACTCCTACAATGAGCAGTTCTTC	CASSPEGGYSYNEQFF
TRBD1	TRBV4-1	NA	TRBJ2-7	TGCGCCAGCAGCCAATTCGCCGGGACAGGGGGGACCTACGAGCAGTACTTC	CASSQFAGTGGTYEQYF
NA	TRBV15	NA	TRBJ1-5	TGTGCCACCAGCAGGAACAGGGCCGTGGGCAATCAGCCCCAGCATTTT	CATSRNRAVGNQPQHF
TRBD2	TRBV7-2	NA	TRBJ2-7	TGTGCCAGCAGCCTATCCGCCCCCGGGACTAGCGGGAGAGGGGGTGAGCAGTACTTC	CASSLSAPGTSGRGGEQYF
NA	TRBV21-1	NA	TRBJ1-5	TGTGCCAGCAGTATCGGGACAGGGCCCAATCAGCCCCAGCATTTT	CASSIGTGPNQPQHF
TRBD1	TRBV2	NA	TRBJ2-3	TGTGCCAGCAGTAGGGGCAGGGGGCTAGATACGCAGTATTTT	CASSRGRGLDTQYF